Listed below are T cell receptor beta chains from one sample, sequenced in a study of OX40 agonist ivuxolimab in advanced cancers. Method: immunoSEQ multiplex PCR; TCRdb's copy keeps in-frame clones and lacks some. The sample lists roughly 91,000 clones, 90% to 97% occurring once. The sequenced sample was CD4+ or CD8+ T cells sorted from blood, obtained in a trial of the OX40 agonist ivuxolimab. The receptors originated from an adult with an advanced solid tumor such as melanoma, head and neck, liver or kidney cancer. Both conserved end residues are part of each CDR3. D genes are given only for firm matches. Some rows have no size entry. The others give once, few or many, or a class for an expanded clone.

V	D	J	size	DNA	CDR3
TRBV20-1	TRBD1	TRBJ2-7	.	TGCAGTGCCAGGGACAGCTACGAGCAGTACTTC	CSARDSYEQYF
TRBV18	TRBD1	TRBJ1-1	few	TGTGCCAGCTCACCGACAGGGTTGGACACTGAAGCTTTCTTT	CASSPTGLDTEAFF
TRBV7-2	TRBD2	TRBJ2-7	.	TGTGCCAGCAGCTCAGGACTAGGAGAGAGCTACGAGCAGTACTTC	CASSSGLGESYEQYF
TRBV7-9	TRBD1	TRBJ1-4	.	TGTGCCAGCAGCTTAGACGGGGACAGGGAACGGGAAAAACTGTTTTTT	CASSLDGDREREKLFF
TRBV6-5	TRBD1	TRBJ2-5	.	TGTGCCAGCACCCCAGGGGGCCAAGAGACCCAGTACTTC	CASTPGGQETQYF
TRBV5-6	.	TRBJ2-5	.	TGTGCCAGCAGCTTGGGTACGGGCCAACAAGGGACCCAGTACTTC	CASSLGTGQQGTQYF
TRBV7-3	.	TRBJ2-3	.	TGTGCCAGCAGCTTCCAGGGTGCAGATACGCAGTATTTT	CASSFQGADTQYF
TRBV28	.	TRBJ1-5	.	TGTGCCAGCAGTTTAAGCTATAGCAATCAGCCCCAGCATTTT	CASSLSYSNQPQHF
TRBV6-6	.	TRBJ2-5	once	TGTGCCAGCGGCCCCCTTATGAACCAAGAGACCCAGTACTTC	CASGPLMNQETQYF
TRBV13	.	TRBJ2-2	few	TGTGCCAGCAGTCCCGGGCAGGGAGAGACCGGGGAGCTGTTTTTT	CASSPGQGETGELFF
TRBV28	TRBD1	TRBJ2-6	.	TGTGCCAGCAGTCAGACAGGGGGGGCCAACGTCCTGACTTTC	CASSQTGGANVLTF
TRBV7-8	.	TRBJ2-7	once	TGTGCCAGCAGCTTAAATTTGGTATCGGCGGGGCTCTACGAGCAGTACTTC	CASSLNLVSAGLYEQYF
TRBV27	.	TRBJ1-5	.	TGTGCCAGCAGTTTATCGGCCGGGGGTAGCAATCAGCCCCAGCATTTT	CASSLSAGGSNQPQHF
TRBV9	.	TRBJ2-3	once	TGTGCCAGCAGCGTCTGGGGGAGCGGATCTAGCACAGATACGCAGTATTTT	CASSVWGSGSSTDTQYF
TRBV19	.	TRBJ2-1	once	TGTGCCAGTAGTTGGCCGCGGAAGAGCAATGAGCAGTTCTTC	CASSWPRKSNEQFF